The rows below give T cell receptor beta chains drawn from one sample of a study of early T cells in non-severe SARS-CoV-2 infection. TCRdb redid the calling of the 5' RACE reads with MiXCR, one entry per CDR3 protein. The data contain roughly 63,000 distinct CDR3 sequences, around 12% of them singletons. The sample here was whole blood, taken at baseline. These receptor sequences come from an adult who was a healthcare worker with PCR-confirmed SARS-CoV-2 infection or an uninfected control (not recorded which). The donor label of this sample is uncertain. Both conserved end residues are part of each CDR3. The D gene is left open where the match is weak. Only some rows state a clone size, as once, few, many or a class for expanded clones.

V: TRBV19; D: .; size: .; J: TRBJ1-5; CDR3: CASSMTRISNQPQHF; DNA: TGTGCCAGTAGTATGACCAGGATTAGCAATCAGCCCCAGCATTTT
V: TRBV6-1; D: .; size: few; J: TRBJ2-3; CDR3: CASREGAGTDTQYF; DNA: TGTGCCAGCAGGGAGGGTGCTGGCACAGATACGCAGTATTTT
V: TRBV5-1; D: TRBD2; size: few; J: TRBJ2-3; CDR3: CASSLGRAGVYDTQYF; DNA: TGCGCCAGCAGCTTGGGAAGAGCGGGGGTCTATGATACGCAGTATTTT
V: TRBV6-1; D: .; size: .; J: TRBJ1-1; CDR3: CASSAPSWNTNTEAFF; DNA: TGTGCCAGCAGTGCCCCCAGTTGGAATACGAACACTGAAGCTTTCTTT
V: TRBV5-1; D: .; size: many; J: TRBJ1-6; CDR3: CASSLSAYNSPLHF; DNA: TGCGCCAGCAGCTTGTCGGCGTATAATTCACCCCTCCACTTT
V: TRBV27; D: .; size: .; J: TRBJ1-4; CDR3: CASSFRKGATNEKLFF; DNA: TGTGCCAGCAGTTTTCGTAAGGGGGCAACTAATGAAAAACTGTTTTTT
V: TRBV4-1; D: .; size: few; J: TRBJ2-4; CDR3: CASSQDPGLAKNIQYF; DNA: TGCGCCAGCAGCCAAGATCCGGGGTTGGCCAAAAACATTCAGTACTTC
V: TRBV3-1; D: TRBD2; size: .; J: TRBJ2-2; CDR3: CASSTGLAGSGELFF; DNA: TGTGCCAGCAGCACCGGACTAGCGGGGTCCGGGGAGCTGTTTTTT
V: TRBV6-6; D: .; size: few; J: TRBJ1-4; CDR3: CASSAQWREKLFF; DNA: TGTGCCAGCAGTGCTCAATGGAGGGAAAAACTGTTTTTT
V: TRBV7-9; D: TRBD1; size: many; J: TRBJ1-1; CDR3: CASSFDRGTEAFF; DNA: TGTGCCAGCAGCTTCGACAGGGGCACTGAAGCTTTCTTT
V: TRBV4-1; D: .; size: many; J: TRBJ1-4; CDR3: CASSGISTNEKLFF; DNA: TGCGCCAGCAGCGGGATTTCCACTAATGAAAAACTGTTTTTT
V: TRBV18; D: .; size: many; J: TRBJ1-5; CDR3: CASSPSRANQPQHF; DNA: TGTGCCAGCTCCCCCTCGAGAGCCAATCAGCCCCAGCATTTT
V: TRBV10-3; D: .; size: many; J: TRBJ2-5; CDR3: CAISDLRETQYF; DNA: TGTGCCATCAGTGACTTACGCGAGACCCAGTACTTC
V: TRBV5-1; D: TRBD1; size: medium-sized; J: TRBJ1-5; CDR3: CASSLNLGQGPSAQHF; DNA: TGCGCCAGCAGCTTAAATTTGGGACAGGGCCCATCAGCCCAGCATTTT
V: TRBV6-5; D: .; size: many; J: TRBJ2-6; CDR3: CASSHLGAAGSSGANVLTF; DNA: TGTGCCAGCAGTCACTTAGGGGCAGCAGGTTCCTCTGGGGCCAACGTCCTGACTTTC
V: TRBV2; D: .; size: .; J: TRBJ1-6; CDR3: CASSREGNNSPLHF; DNA: TGTGCCAGCAGTAGGGAGGGAAATAATTCACCCCTCCACTTT
V: TRBV6-2/TRBV6-3; D: TRBD1; size: few; J: TRBJ1-2; CDR3: CASSYRGSPYGYTF; DNA: TGTGCCAGCAGCTACAGGGGATCACCCTATGGCTACACCTTC
V: TRBV7-8; D: .; size: few; J: TRBJ2-3; CDR3: CASSLARATKLVDTQYF; DNA: TGTGCCAGCAGCTTAGCGAGAGCCACAAAGCTAGTAGATACGCAGTATTTT
V: TRBV12-3/TRBV12-4; D: TRBD2; size: .; J: TRBJ2-1; CDR3: CASSNLGGYEQFF; DNA: TGTGCCAGCAGCAACCTCGGGGGGTATGAGCAGTTCTTC
V: TRBV11-2; D: .; size: .; J: TRBJ1-3; CDR3: CASSLDPVSGNTIYF; DNA: TGTGCCAGCAGCTTAGATCCCGTTTCTGGAAACACCATATATTTT
V: TRBV11-2; D: .; size: .; J: TRBJ2-4; CDR3: CASSLDPSVKNIQYF; DNA: TGTGCCAGCAGCTTAGATCCTAGCGTCAAAAACATTCAGTACTTC
V: TRBV4-2; D: .; size: .; J: TRBJ1-2; CDR3: CASSQDLFTDSGIYGYTF; DNA: TGTGCCAGCAGCCAAGATCTTTTTACGGATTCAGGAATCTATGGCTACACCTTC
V: TRBV11-2; D: .; size: few; J: TRBJ1-5; CDR3: CASSPGRLGGPQHF; DNA: TGTGCCAGCAGCCCAGGACGGCTTGGGGGGCCCCAGCATTTT
V: TRBV19; D: .; size: .; J: TRBJ2-5; CDR3: CASSLSPRVQETQYF; DNA: TGTGCCAGTAGTCTGTCCCCTAGGGTCCAAGAGACCCAGTACTTC
V: TRBV11-2; D: .; size: many; J: TRBJ1-6; CDR3: CASRTGNSPLHF; DNA: TGTGCCAGCAGAACGGGTAATTCACCCCTCCACTTT
V: TRBV7-2; D: .; size: many; J: TRBJ1-1; CDR3: CASSLQGPGLKARKAFF; DNA: TGTGCCAGCAGCTTACAGGGCCCGGGCCTTAAAGCGAGGAAAGCTTTCTTT
V: TRBV20-1; D: TRBD1; size: .; J: TRBJ1-1; CDR3: CSAPRDRSTEAFF; DNA: TGCAGTGCTCCACGGGACAGGAGCACTGAAGCTTTCTTT
V: TRBV6-5; D: .; size: few; J: TRBJ2-3; CDR3: CASSGRRSTDTQYF; DNA: TGTGCCAGCAGCGGTCGTCGTAGCACAGATACGCAGTATTTT
V: TRBV6-1; D: TRBD1; size: .; J: TRBJ2-3; CDR3: CASRKTGGSTDTQYF; DNA: TGTGCCAGCAGGAAGACAGGGGGAAGCACAGATACGCAGTATTTT